Here is one TCR beta chain with its context. Its antigen remains unknown. V dropped 2 bases and J dropped 1 base, with 9 bases sitting between them. The germline V gene encodes CDR1 ENHRY and CDR2 SYGVKD. This CDR3 has 15 residues. The source of the sample is a study of Graves' ophthalmopathy and Graves' hyperthyroidism. Symptoms, serum thyroxine and TRAb, thyroid ultrasound, and orbital computed tomography formed the diagnostic basis. Notes on the study in general: Discriminating ophthalmopathy from stable hyperthyroidism, a 13-signature model attained a sensitivity of about 88% and a specificity of about 81%. Blood also held most thyroid clonotypes expanded above 0.001 frequency.

RNA transcripts were the template, and TCR beta CDR3 regions were amplified from them. HTBI primers served in a first-round RT-PCR, which a second-round multiplex PCR followed. TCRdb passed the multiplex PCR reads through MiXCR, listing each CDR3 protein once. The table lists roughly 1.1 million distinct CDR3 sequences, 35% to 40% of them singletons, with around 10% in the top ten. The sequencing sample was made of peripheral blood or thyroid tissue (not recorded which). The chain joins TRBV10-3 to TRBJ1-5; tentative D call: TRBD1 (6 bases). The source of this sequence is an adult man with Graves' hyperthyroidism. CDR3 nucleotides: TGTGCCATCAGTGAGGGGGGGGCAAGCAATCAGCCCCAGCATTTT. Amino acid sequence: CAISEGGASNQPQHF.